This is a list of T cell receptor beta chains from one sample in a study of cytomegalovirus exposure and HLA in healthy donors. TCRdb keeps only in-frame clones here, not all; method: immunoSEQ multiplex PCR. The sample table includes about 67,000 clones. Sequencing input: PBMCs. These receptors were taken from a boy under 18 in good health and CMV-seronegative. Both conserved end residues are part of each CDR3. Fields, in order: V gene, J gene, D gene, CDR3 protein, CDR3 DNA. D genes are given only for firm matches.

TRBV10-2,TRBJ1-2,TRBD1,CASRGTGMIIGDYGYTF,TGCGCCAGCAGGGGGACAGGGATGATTATAGGTGATTATGGCTACACCTTC
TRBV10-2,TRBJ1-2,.,CASSEDSRGSLNYGYTF,TGCGCCAGCAGTGAGGATAGTCGGGGATCTCTTAACTATGGCTACACCTTC
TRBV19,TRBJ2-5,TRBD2,CASTLGGGQETQYF,TGTGCCAGTACCTTGGGGGGAGGGCAAGAGACCCAGTACTTC
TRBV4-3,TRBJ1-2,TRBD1,CASSQLNRGQGGYTF,TGCGCCAGCAGCCAGCTTAACAGGGGGCAAGGAGGCTACACCTTC
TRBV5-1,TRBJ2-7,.,CASSLGSKLARVDYEQYF,TGCGCCAGCAGCTTGGGCTCTAAGCTGGCGAGGGTAGACTACGAGCAGTACTTC
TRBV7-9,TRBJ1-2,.,CASSDSRGRVYHGYTF,TGTGCCAGCAGCGACTCCCGGGGAAGAGTCTATCATGGCTACACCTTC
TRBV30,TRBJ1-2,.,CAWSSLGHNYGYTF,TGTGCCTGGAGTAGCTTGGGACATAACTATGGCTACACCTTC
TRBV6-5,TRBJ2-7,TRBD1,CASGTGGVGAEQYF,TGTGCCAGCGGGACAGGGGGTGTAGGCGCCGAGCAGTACTTC
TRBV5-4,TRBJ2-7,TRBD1,CASSFWGTGYEQYF,TGTGCCAGCAGCTTTTGGGGGACAGGCTACGAGCAGTACTTC
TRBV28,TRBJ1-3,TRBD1,CASGGTGTPGNTIYF,TGTGCCAGCGGGGGGACAGGGACTCCTGGAAACACCATATATTTT
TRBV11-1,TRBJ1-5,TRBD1,CASSQGGSNQPQHF,TGTGCCAGCAGCCAGGGGGGTAGCAATCAGCCCCAGCATTTT
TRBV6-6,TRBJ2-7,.,CASSYSVSYEQYF,TGTGCCAGCAGTTACTCGGTGAGCTACGAGCAGTACTTC
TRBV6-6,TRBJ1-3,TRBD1,CASTDRQGYTIYF,TGTGCCAGCACCGATAGACAGGGTTACACCATATATTTT
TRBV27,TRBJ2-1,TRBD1,CASSLYTPEGASSYNEQFF,TGTGCCAGCAGTTTATATACCCCCGAGGGGGCGAGCTCCTACAATGAGCAGTTCTTC
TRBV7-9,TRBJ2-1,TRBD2,CASRAGTSGNYNEQFF,TGTGCCAGCAGAGCTGGGACTAGCGGAAACTACAATGAGCAGTTCTTC
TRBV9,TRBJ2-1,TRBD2,CASSGSGRAGNEQFF,TGTGCCAGCAGCGGTAGCGGGAGGGCCGGCAATGAGCAGTTCTTC
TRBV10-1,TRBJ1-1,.,CASSRQNTEAFF,TGCGCCAGCAGTCGACAGAACACTGAAGCTTTCTTT
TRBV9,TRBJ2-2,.,CASSPSNTGELFF,TGTGCCAGCAGCCCGAGTAACACCGGGGAGCTGTTTTTT
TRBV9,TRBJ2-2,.,CASSVPPNTGELFF,TGTGCCAGCAGCGTCCCTCCGAACACCGGGGAGCTGTTTTTT
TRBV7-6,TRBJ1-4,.,CASSLERGLKLFF,TGTGCCAGCAGCTTAGAAAGGGGTTTAAAACTGTTTTTT
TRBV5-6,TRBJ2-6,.,CASTNRFSGANVLTF,TGTGCCAGTACTAACCGGTTCTCTGGGGCCAACGTCCTGACTTTC
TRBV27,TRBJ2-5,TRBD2,CASSSGLAGETQYF,TGTGCCAGCAGTTCCGGACTAGCGGGAGAGACCCAGTACTTC
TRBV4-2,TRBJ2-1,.,CASSLSSYNEQFF,TGTGCCAGCAGTCTAAGCTCCTACAATGAGCAGTTCTTC
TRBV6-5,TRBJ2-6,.,CASSYGESGANVLTF,TGTGCCAGCAGTTACGGGGAGTCTGGGGCCAACGTCCTGACTTTC
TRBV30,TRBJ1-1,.,CAWSQGMNTEAFF,TGTGCCTGGAGCCAGGGGATGAACACTGAAGCTTTCTTT
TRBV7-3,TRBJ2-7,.,CASSPGSGGRYEQYF,TGTGCCAGCAGCCCCGGGTCCGGAGGAAGATACGAGCAGTACTTC
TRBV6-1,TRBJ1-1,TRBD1,CASRQKLGQSTEAFF,TGTGCCAGCAGACAGAAGTTGGGACAGTCGACTGAAGCTTTCTTT
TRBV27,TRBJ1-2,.,CASSYLGDWGYTF,TGTGCCAGCAGTTACCTAGGGGATTGGGGCTACACCTTC
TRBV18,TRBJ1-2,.,CASSPLEGVLGNGYTF,TGTGCCAGCTCACCACTTGAGGGGGTCCTGGGCAATGGCTACACCTTC
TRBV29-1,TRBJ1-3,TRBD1,CSVLDRRRGNTIYF,TGCAGCGTTCTGGACAGGCGAAGAGGAAACACCATATATTTT